Detailed here is one T cell receptor beta chain. The antigen is unknown. This sample was included in a study of cytomegalovirus exposure and HLA in healthy donors. On the study more broadly: Of 398 genotyped donors, 70% to 85% clustered with self-reported Caucasian donors. Whole-study results and caveats: The study put around 180 TCR beta chains on its list as cytomegalovirus-associated. Sequencing artifact likely explains a cluster of highly shared sequence variants.

Researchers ran the PCR with 60 Vbeta and 13 Jbeta primers. Original methodology: The authors later counted 65 million to 80 million unique TCR beta chains, around 9.9 million of them shared. The protocol was immunoSEQ multiplex PCR, while the TCRdb copy is restricted to in-frame clones and leaves out a portion. V and J calls and clone size are those listed in that table; D and trimming were worked out from the DNA. The sample consists of 150,000 to 200,000 clones, 70% to 90% of them appearing once. The CDR3 has 15 amino acids. Per the germline V gene, CDR1 is MNHNY and CDR2 is SVGAGI (reference sequence). V was trimmed by 6 bases and J by 1 base, leaving 15 bases between them.

The TCR comes from a girl between 5 and 17 years old in good health and CMV-seropositive. The J gene is TRBJ2-5, the V gene TRBV6-6; D is unclear. Source material: PBMCs. The CDR3 region is CASSTMADRQETQYF. The CDR3 coding sequence is TGTGCCAGCAGCACGATGGCAGATCGCCAAGAGACCCAGTACTTC.